Only a few counts were recorded for the clone carrying this T cell receptor (beta chain). Both TCR beta VDJ combination and CDR3 sequence profiling were carried out. Genomic DNA was the template for this profiling. One entry per CDR3 protein, called by TCRdb with MiXCR from the reads. The sample lists 170,000 or so distinct CDR3 sequences, roughly three fifths occurring once. By flow cytometry, patients selected for sequencing had shown an expansion of CD8+CD57+ cells. The record originates from a study of CD8+CD57+ T cells in acquired aplastic anemia. Study-level information: Yields of DNA that came from sorted CD4+ and CD8+ cells averaged about 3.3 ug.

This TCR derives from a human donor with aplastic anemia. Sequencing used sorted CD4+, CD8+, or CD8+CD57+ T cells (not recorded which) from PBMCs.

The CDR3 reads CASSPTPFEQYF. In DNA, the CDR3 is TGCGCCAGCAGCCCTACCCCTTTCGAGCAGTACTTC. V is TRBV5-1 and J is TRBJ2-7; no reliable D call. Trimming stripped 4 bases from V and 6 bases from J, with 11 bases between. Germline CDR1 reads SGHRS; CDR2 reads YFSETQ. The CDR3 covers 12 residues.